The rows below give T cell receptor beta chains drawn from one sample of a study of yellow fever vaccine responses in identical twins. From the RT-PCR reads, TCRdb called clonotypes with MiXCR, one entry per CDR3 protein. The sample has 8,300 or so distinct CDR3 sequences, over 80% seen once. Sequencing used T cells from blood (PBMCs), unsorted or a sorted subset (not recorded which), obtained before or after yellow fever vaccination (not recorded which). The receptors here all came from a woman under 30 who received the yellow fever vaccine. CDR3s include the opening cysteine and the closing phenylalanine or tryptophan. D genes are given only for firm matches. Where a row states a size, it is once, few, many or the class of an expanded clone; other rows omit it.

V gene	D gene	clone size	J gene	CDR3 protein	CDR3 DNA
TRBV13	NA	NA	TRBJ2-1	CASSLGRVASEQFF	TGTGCCAGCAGCTTAGGCCGTGTCGCGTCTGAGCAGTTCTTC
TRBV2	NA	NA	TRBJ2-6	CASSVRQVTGANVLTF	TGTGCCAGCAGTGTGAGACAGGTGACCGGGGCCAACGTCCTGACTTTC
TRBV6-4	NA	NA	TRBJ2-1	CASSDDSHNEQFF	TGTGCCAGCAGTGACGACAGCCACAATGAGCAGTTCTTC
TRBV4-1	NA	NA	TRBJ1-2	CASSQDRPTIPLYGYTF	TGCGCCAGCAGCCAAGATCGGCCGACCATCCCCCTCTATGGCTACACCTTC
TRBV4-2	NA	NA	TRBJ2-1	CASSQDPSSYNEQFF	TGTGCCAGCAGCCAAGATCCCAGCTCCTACAATGAGCAGTTCTTC
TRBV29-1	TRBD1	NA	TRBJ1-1	CSVGLTGGTEAFF	TGCAGCGTTGGACTCACAGGGGGAACTGAAGCTTTCTTT
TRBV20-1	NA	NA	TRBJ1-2	CSARDGVNYGYTF	TGCAGTGCTAGAGACGGGGTTAACTATGGCTACACCTTC
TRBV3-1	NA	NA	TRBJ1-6	CASSQDGGRSPLHF	TGTGCCAGCAGCCAAGATGGGGGGCGATCACCCCTCCACTTT
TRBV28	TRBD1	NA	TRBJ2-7	CATASGDRPWWQYF	TGTGCCACCGCTTCCGGGGACAGGCCTTGGTGGCAGTACTTC
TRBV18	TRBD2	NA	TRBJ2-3	CASSRRLAGTSTDTQYF	TGTGCCAGCTCACGGCGCCTAGCGGGAACTAGCACAGATACGCAGTATTTT
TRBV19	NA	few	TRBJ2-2	CASSPGRDTGELFF	TGTGCCAGTAGTCCTGGACGGGACACCGGGGAGCTGTTTTTT
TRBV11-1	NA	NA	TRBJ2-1	CASSPPSEQFF	TGTGCCAGCAGCCCCCCTAGTGAGCAGTTCTTC
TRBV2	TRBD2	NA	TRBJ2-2	CASSELAVQTGELFF	TGTGCCAGCAGCGAACTAGCGGTACAAACCGGGGAGCTGTTTTTT
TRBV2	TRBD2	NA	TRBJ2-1	CASSDRGTSGNRFF	TGTGCCAGCAGTGACCGGGGGACTAGCGGCAACCGGTTCTTC
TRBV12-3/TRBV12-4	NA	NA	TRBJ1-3	CASSLKGRRGNTIYF	TGTGCCAGCAGTTTAAAGGGCCGTAGGGGAAACACCATATATTTT
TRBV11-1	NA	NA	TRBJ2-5	CASSLAPRTTQETQYF	TGTGCCAGCAGCTTAGCCCCAAGGACTACACAAGAGACCCAGTACTTC
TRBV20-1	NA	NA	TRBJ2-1	CSAPETLSSYNEQFF	TGCAGTGCTCCTGAGACTCTGAGCTCCTACAATGAGCAGTTCTTC
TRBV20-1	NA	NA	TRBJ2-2	CSARVGWELFF	TGCAGTGCTAGAGTTGGCTGGGAGCTGTTTTTT
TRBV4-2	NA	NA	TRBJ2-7	CASSQAPAALEQYF	TGTGCCAGCAGCCAAGCTCCTGCTGCCCTCGAGCAGTACTTC
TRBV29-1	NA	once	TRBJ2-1	CSVAHNEQFF	TGCAGCGTTGCGCACAATGAGCAGTTCTTC
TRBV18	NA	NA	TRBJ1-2	CASSPGAGANYGYTF	TGTGCCAGCTCACCAGGGGCAGGAGCTAACTATGGCTACACCTTC
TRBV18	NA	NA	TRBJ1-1	CASSPLGNTEAFF	TGTGCCAGCTCACCCCTGGGAAACACTGAAGCTTTCTTT
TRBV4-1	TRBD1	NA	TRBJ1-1	CASSQDHPRGEAFF	TGCGCCAGCAGCCAAGATCACCCCAGGGGGGAAGCTTTCTTT
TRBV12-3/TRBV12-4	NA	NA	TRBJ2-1	CASSFGPNEQFF	TGTGCCAGCAGTTTTGGGCCCAATGAGCAGTTCTTC
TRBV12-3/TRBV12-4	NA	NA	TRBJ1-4	CASSFSGWGEKLFF	TGTGCCAGCAGTTTTTCCGGCTGGGGGGAAAAACTGTTTTTT
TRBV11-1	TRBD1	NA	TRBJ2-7	CASRRQGAMEQYF	TGTGCCAGCAGACGACAGGGGGCCATGGAGCAGTACTTC
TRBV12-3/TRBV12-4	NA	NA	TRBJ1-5	CASSKGVNQPQHF	TGTGCCAGCAGTAAGGGAGTCAATCAGCCCCAGCATTTT
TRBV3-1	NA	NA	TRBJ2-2	CASTQGRPAGELFF	TGTGCCAGCACCCAAGGAAGGCCAGCCGGGGAGCTGTTTTTT
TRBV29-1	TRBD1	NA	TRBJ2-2	CSVEDLGQGGTGELFF	TGCAGCGTTGAAGATCTAGGACAGGGAGGCACCGGGGAGCTGTTTTTT
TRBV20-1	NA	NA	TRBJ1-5	CSASPTGNNQPQHF	TGCAGTGCTAGCCCCACAGGGAACAATCAGCCCCAGCATTTT
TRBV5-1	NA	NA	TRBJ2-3	CASSLRGGARDTQYF	TGCGCCAGCAGCTTGCGGGGTGGCGCGAGAGATACGCAGTATTTT